The T cell receptor beta chain described here comes from a study of CD8 T cells in Susac syndrome. RNA totalling 0.5 to 1 ug underwent reverse transcription with random hexamers. TCRdb itself ran the immunoSEQ multiplex PCR reads through MiXCR, one entry per CDR3 protein. Here the sample spans about 160,000 distinct CDR3 sequences, 85% to 95% being singletons. This clonotype has more than one count but fewer than ten. The sample comprised CD4+ T cells from PBMCs. The receptor was isolated from a human donor in good health.

This chain's CDR3 is CASSPPPGDTEAFF. As DNA, the CDR3 is TGTGCCAGCTCACCACCTCCAGGGGACACTGAAGCTTTCTTT. This chain links TRBV18 with TRBJ1-1; a weak D match, TRBD1 (6 bases). Germline CDR1 reads KGHSH; CDR2 reads LQKENI. The CDR3 totals 14 residues. Trimming took 0 bases from V and 3 from J, leaving 8 bases between them.